Below are 24 T cell receptor beta chains sequenced from a single sample in a study of control samples from healthy donors and cancer patients. Profiling relied on immunoSEQ multiplex PCR, and the TCRdb table lists in-frame clones only, not all of them. This table has 130,000 or so clones, roughly 94% appearing once. The sequencing input was PBMCs. The receptors here all came from a man aged 55 to 70 with colorectal cancer.

This clone was detected only once. J is TRBJ2-3 and V is TRBV7-2; weak D call: TRBD2 (6 bases). In germline, CDR1 is SGHTA, CDR2 FQGNSA. The CDR3 extends over 15 amino acids. V lost 1 base, J lost 3 bases, and 11 bases lay in between. Here the CDR3 DNA reads TGTGCCAGCAGCTTAGGGGACTGGCGGACAGATACGCAGTATTTT. This sequence encodes CASSLGDWRTDTQYF.

This chain joins TRBV3-1 (or the pseudogene TRBV3-2) and TRBJ2-7; tentatively, D is TRBD1 (5 bases). V dropped 1 base and J dropped 2 bases, with 9 bases sitting between them. The CDR3 length is 14 residues. Germline CDR1 is LGHDT and CDR2 is YNNKEL (reference sequence). CDR3 in DNA: TGTGCCAGCAGCCAAGTAGGGGTCACCTACGAGCAGTACTTC. Translating it yields CASSQVGVTYEQYF.

The genes are TRBV3-1 (or the pseudogene TRBV3-2) and TRBJ2-1; D remains unclear. This CDR3 contains 13 residues. Germline V CDR1 and CDR2: LGHDT, YNNKEL (reference sequence). The V gene lost 1 base and the J gene lost 6 bases, with 7 bases spanning the gap. The CDR3 region is CASSQGSVNEQFF. The CDR3 bases are TGTGCCAGCAGCCAAGGATCAGTCAATGAGCAGTTCTTC.

The chain links TRBV19 to TRBJ1-2, with D hard to call. The CDR3 sequence is 13 residues long. V lost 6 bases to trimming and J lost 5 bases, with 13 bases between them. Germline lookup yields CDR1 LNHDA and CDR2 SQIVND (reference sequence). The CDR3 sequence is CASSENGGYGYTF. CDR3 coding DNA: TGTGCCAGTAGCGAGAATGGCGGGTATGGCTACACCTTC.

V and J are TRBV27 and TRBJ2-7; no definite D call. Trimming stripped 4 bases from V and 2 bases from J, with 12 bases between. The CDR3 has 14 amino acids. CDR1 and CDR2 (germline): MNHEY, SMNVEV (reference sequence). The chain's CDR3 is CASSSSDVAYEQYF. DNA for the CDR3: TGTGCCAGCAGTTCCTCGGACGTGGCCTACGAGCAGTACTTC.

The V call is TRBV7-8, the J call TRBJ2-1, with a weak D call TRBD1 (7 bases). Germline V gives CDR1 SGHVS, CDR2 FQNEAQ. V was pared by 5 bases and J by 5 bases, with 10 bases between. CDR3 length equals 13 residues. The CDR3 is CASSQGGHNEQFF. The CDR3 DNA sequence: TGTGCCAGCAGCCAGGGGGGCCACAATGAGCAGTTCTTC.

CDR3 bases: TGTGCCAGCAGCCGCGGACAGCGTGAAGCTTTCTTT. Translating gives CASSRGQREAFF. The chain recombines TRBV3-1 (or the pseudogene TRBV3-2) with TRBJ1-1, with a possible D match to TRBD1 (6 bases). From germline, CDR1 is LGHDT and CDR2 YNNKEL (reference sequence). The germline V and J ends were trimmed by 4 bases and 7 bases, with 10 bases remaining between them. The CDR3 totals 12 residues.

The chain recombines TRBV29-1 with TRBJ2-7; TRBD1 aligns across 9 bases. Germline values: CDR1 SQVTM, CDR2 ANQGSEA. Unmatched junction bases numbered 9, after V lost 4 bases and J lost 2 bases. The CDR3 runs 15 residues. The CDR3 loop reads CSVGKEGTGPYEQYF. The DNA for the CDR3 is TGCAGCGTTGGGAAAGAAGGGACAGGGCCCTACGAGCAGTACTTC.

V is TRBV7-8 and J is TRBJ1-1; D gene uncertain. Germline CDR1 SGHVS, CDR2 FQNEAQ. The CDR3 contains 14 residues. V was cut by 2 bases and J by 1 base, with 8 bases left in between. CDR3 loop: CASSLSGGNTEAFF. The CDR3 DNA is TGTGCCAGCAGCTTATCTGGCGGGAACACTGAAGCTTTCTTT. The whole variable domain, remainder taken from reference TRBV7-8 and TRBJ1-1, is GAGVSQSPRYKVAKRGQDVALRCDPISGHVSLFWYQQALGQGPEFLTYFQNEAQLDKSGLPSDRFFAERPEGSVSTLKIQRTQQEDSAVYLCASSLSGGNTEAFFGQGTRLTVV.

This chain connects TRBV24-1 to TRBJ2-1; 8 positions agree with TRBD1. The CDR3 loop spans 15 amino acids. Losses at the gene ends were 5 bases for V and 6 bases for J; bases not matched to a gene: 8. Germline CDR1 and CDR2: KGHDR and SFDVKD. In nucleotides, the CDR3 is TGTGCCACCAGTGGTTACCGGGACAGGATCAATGAGCAGTTCTTC. Its translation: CATSGYRDRINEQFF.

The chain has TRBV7-9 and TRBJ2-2; the D call may be TRBD1 or TRBD2 (6 bases each). The V end was cut by 3 bases, the J end by 2 bases, with 10 bases between. The germline V gene encodes CDR1 SEHNR and CDR2 FQNEAQ (reference sequence). The CDR3 is 15 amino acids. The CDR3, as DNA: TGTGCCAGCAGCTTCGGGGGCCCCAACACCGGGGAGCTGTTTTTT. Residues: CASSFGGPNTGELFF.

The chain is built from TRBV3-1 (or the pseudogene TRBV3-2) and TRBJ2-5; 8 nucleotides agree with TRBD2. The CDR3 is made up of 15 amino acids. Germline assignment: CDR1 LGHDT and CDR2 YNNKEL (reference sequence). V trimming: 3 bases; J trimming: 4 bases; junction bases outside the gene matches: 7. The CDR3 DNA sequence: TGTGCCAGCAGCCACGTAAGCGGGGGCGGAGAGACCCAGTACTTC. Protein product: CASSHVSGGGETQYF.

This rearrangement joins TRBV11-2 to TRBJ2-3, with TRBD2 matching over 11 bases. CDR3 length equals 16 residues. The V segment lost 5 bases and the J segment 2 bases; nucleotides outside the gene matches: 6. Germline-derived CDR1 and CDR2 are SGHAT and FQNNGV. The CDR3 region has the DNA TGTGCCAGCAGCAACCTAGCGGGGGGACTCACAGATACGCAGTATTTT. Translated, it gives CASSNLAGGLTDTQYF.

This chain links TRBV7-6 with TRBJ1-2, with D possibly TRBD1 on 6 matching bases. This CDR3 has 16 residues. V was cut by 1 base and J by 8 bases, with 20 bases left in between. The germline V gene encodes CDR1 SGHVS and CDR2 FNYEAQ. CDR3 sequence: CASSLESGGALGGYTF. The CDR3 nucleotides are TGTGCCAGCAGCTTAGAGTCCGGGGGGGCCCTCGGGGGCTACACCTTC.

The chain joins TRBV5-4 to TRBJ1-6; no definite D call. Germline loops: CDR1 SGHNT, CDR2 YYREEE (reference sequence). V was shortened by 5 bases and J by 9 bases, with 15 bases between the two germline ends. The CDR3 is 14 amino acids. The chain's CDR3 is CASSLALPGSPLHF. CDR3 sequence (DNA): TGTGCCAGCAGTCTGGCCTTACCCGGTTCACCCCTCCACTTT.

V and J are TRBV7-9 and TRBJ1-6; D is unresolved. The CDR3 is 14 residues long. Germline CDR1 SEHNR, CDR2 FQNEAQ (reference sequence). Trimming removed 6 bases from V and 1 base from J, with 7 bases in between. The CDR3 loop reads CASRPESYNSPLHF. CDR3 sequence (DNA): TGTGCCAGCAGACCAGAGTCCTATAATTCACCCCTCCACTTT.

The chain combines TRBV24-1 with TRBJ2-7; D ambiguous. Germline CDR1 KGHDR, CDR2 SFDVKD. Trimming stripped 1 base from V and 2 bases from J, with 5 bases between. The CDR3 contains 13 residues. CDR3 residues: CATSDFLTYEQYF. Here the CDR3 DNA reads TGTGCCACCAGTGATTTCTTAACCTACGAGCAGTACTTC.

The chain is built from TRBV5-1 and TRBJ1-2; tentatively, D is TRBD1 (5 bases). The germline CDR1 and CDR2 sequences are SGHRS and YFSETQ. The CDR3 contains 13 residues. V lost 6 bases and J lost 2, with 11 bases in between. The CDR3: CASKTDMNYGYTF. For the CDR3, the DNA is TGCGCCAGCAAGACAGATATGAACTATGGCTACACCTTC.

The chain's CDR3 is CASGATAQGFSGANVLTF. The CDR3 bases are TGTGCCAGCGGCGCCACCGCACAGGGTTTCAGTGGGGCCAACGTCCTGACTTTC. The rearrangement uses TRBV7-7 and TRBJ2-6; D might be TRBD1 (6 bases). The length of the CDR3 is 18 residues. V lost 8 bases and J 3 bases, leaving 23 bases between the germline ends. Germline V gives CDR1 SSHAT, CDR2 FNYEAQ (reference sequence). Full variable domain (rest looked up from reference TRBV7-7 and TRBJ2-6): GAGVSQSPRYKVTKRGQDVTLRCDPISSHATLYWYQQALGQGPEFLTYFNYEAQPDKSGLPSDRFSAERPEGSISTLTIQRTEQRDSAMYRCASGATAQGFSGANVLTFGAGSRLTVL.

V gene TRBV28 combines with J gene TRBJ1-6, with no clear D. V lost 2 bases to trimming and J lost 7 bases, with 12 bases between them. The length of the CDR3 is 15 residues. Germline CDR1 reads MDHEN; CDR2 reads SYDVKM. CDR3: CASSLIRVGNSPLHF. CDR3 bases: TGTGCCAGCAGTTTAATACGGGTGGGAAATTCACCCCTCCACTTT.

This chain links TRBV19 with TRBJ1-4; 7 bases map to TRBD1. This CDR3 comprises 16 residues. V lost 4 bases and J lost 4; bases outside the gene matches: 9. In germline, CDR1 is LNHDA, CDR2 SQIVND (reference sequence). CDR3 in amino acids: CASSTGTEFFNEKLFF. The CDR3 DNA reads as TGTGCCAGTAGTACCGGGACAGAATTCTTTAATGAAAAACTGTTTTTT.

This chain connects TRBV19 to TRBJ1-6, with D unresolved. Germline V gene sequence: CDR1 LNHDA, CDR2 SQIVND (reference sequence). V was cut by 7 bases and J by 3 bases, with 13 bases left in between. This CDR3 is 15 amino acids long. CDR3 loop: CASKEGRNYNSPLHF. CDR3 coding DNA: TGTGCCAGTAAGGAGGGTCGAAACTATAATTCACCCCTCCACTTT. Using reference TRBV19 and TRBJ1-6 for the parts outside the CDR3, the full variable domain is DGGITQSPKYLFRKEGQNVTLSCEQNLNHDAMYWYRQDPGQGLRLIYYSQIVNDFQKGDIAEGYSVSREKKESFPLTVTSAQKNPTAFYLCASKEGRNYNSPLHFGNGTRLTVT.

This chain links TRBV4-2 with TRBJ2-7; 9 bases are a match to TRBD1. This CDR3 is 14 amino acids long. V shed 1 base and J 4 bases; nucleotides not matched to a gene: 2. Germline lookup yields CDR1 LGHNA and CDR2 YNFKEQ. CDR3 nucleotide sequence: TGTGCCAGCAGCCAAGGACAGGGGGATTACGAGCAGTACTTC. Its protein product is CASSQGQGDYEQYF.

The J gene is TRBJ2-7, the V gene TRBV5-4; the D gene is possibly TRBD2 (7 bases). Trimming cost V 9 bases and J 0 bases, with 19 bases left between them. In germline, CDR1 is SGHNT, CDR2 YYREEE (reference sequence). This CDR3 has 15 amino acids. CDR3 DNA sequence: TGTGCCACCCAAAGGGGGGGGCCTAACTCCTACGAGCAGTACTTC. Translating gives CATQRGGPNSYEQYF. The variable domain in full, with the rest retrieved from reference TRBV5-4 and TRBJ2-7, is ETGVTQSPTHLIKTRGQQVTLRCSSQSGHNTVSWYQQALGQGPQFIFQYYREEENGRGNFPPRFSGLQFPNYSSELNVNALELDDSALYLCATQRGGPNSYEQYFGPGTRLTVT.